This TCR beta chain came from a study of blood T cell repertoires in COVID-19. Study in general: COVID-19 samples collected from the United States, Italy and Spain covered acute and convalescent phases.

The germline V gene has CDR1 SEHNR and CDR2 FQNEAQ (reference sequence). The CDR3 runs 14 residues. J gave up 4 bases and V 4 bases, and 1 base lay outside the gene matches. The data were produced by immunoSEQ multiplex PCR, yet TCRdb's version contains in-frame clones alone and is incomplete. This sample has tens of thousands of clones, with about four fifths found just once. Sequencing input: peripheral blood. The sequence derives from a human donor in a cohort sampled during active COVID-19. The V gene is TRBV7-9, the J gene TRBJ2-2; TRBD1 aligns across 9 bases. CDR3 sequence (DNA): TGTGCCAGCAGCTCGACAGGGGGCACCGGGGAGCTGTTTTTT. Translation: CASSSTGGTGELFF.